Sequencing of this T cell receptor beta chain was carried out in a study of molecular identifiers for immune sequencing clone quantification. TCR libraries were built in bulk with a published protocol and specific TCR primers. TCRdb re-called the PCR reads with MiXCR, one entry per CDR3 protein. Of around 320,000 distinct CDR3 sequences in the sample, roughly 24% were seen once. RNA fractions of 10%, 30% or 50% and about 19,000 to 1,000,000 sorted cells were the source of naive CD8 libraries. Naive CD8 T cells were picked out by sorting for CD8+CD4-CCR7+CD45RA+. The CDR3 consists of 16 residues. Germline V gives CDR1 DFQATT, CDR2 SNEGSKA (reference sequence). Trimming removed 3 bases at V and 6 bases at J, with 24 bases between.

The sequenced material came from naive CD8+ T cells from blood, with Jurkat cell RNA spiked in. Subset given: FACS-sorted CD8+CD4-CCR7+CD45RA+ naive T cells. This TCR was sampled from a human donor in good health. Some libraries in this study had Jurkat cell RNA spiked in. The chain employs TRBV20-1 and TRBJ2-7; unclear D gene. The CDR3: CSASLIPGSGMSEQYF. CDR3 DNA sequence: TGCAGTGCTAGTCTAATTCCGGGCTCTGGAATGAGCGAGCAGTACTTC.